This T cell receptor beta chain was sequenced in a study of control samples from healthy donors and cancer patients. Sequencing used immunoSEQ multiplex PCR; TCRdb keeps in-frame clones, though not all of them. The sample consists of about 92,000 clones, around 80% of them appearing once. There are 14 residues in the CDR3. Looked up from germline, CDR1 is SGDLS and CDR2 is YYNGEE. Trimming removed 4 bases at V and 5 bases at J, with 14 bases between. Sequencing input: blood. This chain links TRBV9 with TRBJ2-3; no definite D call. This receptor was taken from a woman in her sixties or seventies in good health. CDR3 nucleotide sequence: TGTGCCAGCAGCCCACGGACCTCGGGAGATACGCAGTATTTT. It encodes CASSPRTSGDTQYF.